These 32 T cell receptor beta chains share one sample of origin, sequenced in a study of cytomegalovirus exposure and HLA in healthy donors. Amplification used 60 Vbeta primers and 13 Jbeta primers. The method was immunoSEQ multiplex PCR; TCRdb's version includes in-frame clones alone and lacks a portion of them. The sample table sets out 110,000 to 150,000 clones. The sequencing input was PBMCs. Receptors originate from a male donor in good health and CMV-seronegative.

The chain employs TRBV20-1 and TRBJ2-5; a weak D match, TRBD2 (6 bases). V lost 3 bases and J 11 bases, leaving 13 bases between the germline ends. The CDR3 loop spans 11 amino acids. CDR1 and CDR2 from the germline V gene are DFQATT and SNEGSKA (reference sequence). This chain's CDR3 is CSASAGPEQYF. In DNA form, the CDR3 reads TGCAGTGCTAGCGCGGGACCTGAGCAGTACTTC.

As DNA, the CDR3 is TGTGCCAGCAGTTTCCGACAGGTGGAGCGGGGTGGGAATTCACCCCTCCACTTT. It yields the protein CASSFRQVERGGNSPLHF. The chain employs TRBV27 and TRBJ1-6, with a possible D match to TRBD1 (6 bases). The V end was cut by 3 bases, the J end by 7 bases, with 22 bases between. The CDR3 is made up of 18 amino acids. CDR1 is MNHEY and CDR2 is SMNVEV in the germline V gene (reference sequence).

The gene calls are TRBV6-6 and TRBJ1-1; maybe TRBD1 (5 bases). V was clipped by 7 bases and J by 0 bases, with 18 bases between them. The V gene's germline CDR1 is MNHNY and CDR2 SVGAGI (reference sequence). The CDR3 sequence is 16 residues long. In DNA, the CDR3 is TGTGCCAGCAAACCACCAACCTGGACACTGAACACTGAAGCTTTCTTT. Residues: CASKPPTWTLNTEAFF.

The chain joins TRBV18 to TRBJ1-5; D perhaps matches TRBD1 (5 bases). This CDR3 spans 14 amino acids. Trimming pared 1 base from V and 7 bases from J, leaving 11 bases between. The germline V gene encodes CDR1 KGHSH and CDR2 LQKENI. CDR3 DNA: TGTGCCAGCTCACCACAATTAGGGGTCCAGCCCCAGCATTTT. It yields the protein CASSPQLGVQPQHF.

J is TRBJ1-1 and V is TRBV7-6; 7 positions match TRBD1. Losses at the gene ends were 1 base for V and 0 bases for J; bases not matched to a gene: 11. This CDR3 has 18 residues. Germline values: CDR1 SGHVS, CDR2 FNYEAQ. This CDR3 is CASSLGWDSVTMNTEAFF. DNA for the CDR3: TGTGCCAGCAGCTTAGGATGGGACAGCGTGACCATGAACACTGAAGCTTTCTTT.

The rearrangement joins TRBV19 to TRBJ2-3; tentative D call: TRBD1 (6 bases). The CDR3 length is 17 residues. V lost 4 bases and J lost 4, with 21 bases in between. CDR1 is LNHDA and CDR2 is SQIVND in the germline V gene (reference sequence). The CDR3 DNA reads TGTGCCAGTAGTACATACAACGGCCAGGGGATTGCAGATACGCAGTATTTT. This codes for CASSTYNGQGIADTQYF.

The CDR3 loop reads CASSSTVYNEQYF. CDR3 sequence (DNA): TGTGCCAGTAGTAGCACAGTTTACAACGAGCAGTACTTC. V gene TRBV19 combines with J gene TRBJ2-5; the D is unclear. The J call is in doubt because the DNA end fits TRBJ2-7 better. CDR1 and CDR2 (germline): LNHDA, SQIVND (reference sequence). The CDR3 spans 13 residues.

This sequence joins TRBV7-2 and TRBJ2-7, with 7 bases identical to TRBD1. This CDR3 has 14 amino acids. V dropped 5 bases and J dropped 5; count of bases not matched to a gene: 9. The germline gives CDR1 SGHTA, CDR2 FQGNSA. The chain's CDR3 is CASSTNRGTHEQYF. The CDR3 nucleotides are TGTGCCAGCAGCACGAACAGGGGAACCCACGAGCAGTACTTC. Full variable domain (outside the CDR3, taken from reference TRBV7-2 and TRBJ2-7): GAGVSQSPSNKVTEKGKDVELRCDPISGHTALYWYRQSLGQGLEFLIYFQGNSAPDKSGLPSDRFSAERTGGSVSTLTIQRTQQEDSAVYLCASSTNRGTHEQYFGPGTRLTVT.

The CDR3 bases are TGTGCCAGCACCTCGGACAGCTCTGGGGCCAACGTCCTGACTTTC. Translated: CASTSDSSGANVLTF. This sequence joins TRBV6-5 and TRBJ2-6; a possible D gene is TRBD1 (6 bases). The germline V gene encodes CDR1 MNHEY and CDR2 SVGAGI. V lost 7 bases to trimming and J lost 0 bases, with 10 bases between them. The CDR3 has 15 amino acids.

This rearrangement joins TRBV28 to TRBJ1-5; D is undetermined. CDR3 size: 14 residues. V was trimmed by 1 base and J by 5 bases, leaving 9 bases between them. Germline V CDR1 and CDR2: MDHEN, SYDVKM. The CDR3, as DNA: TGTGCCAGCAGTTTATCAGGACTGCATCAGCCCCAGCATTTT. The encoded protein is CASSLSGLHQPQHF.

The chain links TRBV6-5 to TRBJ1-2; TRBD1 is a possible D gene (6 bases). CDR3 length equals 14 residues. CDR1 is MNHEY and CDR2 is SVGAGI in the germline V gene. Between the trimmed V and J ends, which lost 4 bases and 4 bases, there was a span of 13 bases. CDR3 DNA sequence: TGTGCCAGCAGTTCAGGGGAACAGGGCTATGGCTACACCTTC. Translated: CASSSGEQGYGYTF.

The CDR3 spells CSVRLGGYNEQFF. Here the CDR3 DNA reads TGCAGCGTTCGGCTCGGAGGGTACAATGAGCAGTTCTTC. The chain has TRBV29-1 and TRBJ2-1; maybe TRBD2 (6 bases). V was trimmed by 5 bases and J by 4 bases, leaving 12 bases between them. Per the germline V gene, CDR1 is SQVTM and CDR2 is ANQGSEA. The CDR3 totals 13 residues.

CDR3 nucleotides: TGTGCCAGCAGCCCCGACTCGGATACGCAGTATTTT. Translating gives CASSPDSDTQYF. V is TRBV27 and J is TRBJ2-3; no reliable D call. Looked up from germline, CDR1 is MNHEY and CDR2 is SMNVEV (reference sequence). This CDR3 has 12 amino acids. The ends were cut back, 6 bases at V and 6 bases at J, with 10 bases in the middle.

The CDR3 protein is CASSLGLSYEQYF. The DNA for the CDR3 is TGTGCCAGCAGCTTGGGCCTCTCCTACGAGCAGTACTTC. V usage is TRBV7-6 and J usage is TRBJ2-7; D gene ambiguous. CDR3 length: 13 residues. CDR1 is SGHVS and CDR2 is FNYEAQ in the germline V gene. Trimming shortened V by 3 bases and J by 0 bases, and 6 bases separated the two germline ends. Combining the CDR3 with reference TRBV7-6 and TRBJ2-7 gives the whole variable domain GAGVSQSPRYKVTKRGQDVALRCDPISGHVSLYWYRQALGQGPEFLTYFNYEAQQDKSGLPNDRFSAERPEGSISTLTIQRTEQRDSAMYRCASSLGLSYEQYFGPGTRLTVT.

The chain joins TRBV7-3 to TRBJ2-1; 8 nucleotides line up with TRBD1. Trimming took 1 base from V and 5 from J; bases not matched to a gene: 1. The CDR3 extends over 14 amino acids. Germline assignment: CDR1 SGHTA and CDR2 FQGTGA. The CDR3, as DNA: TGTGCCAGCAGCTTAAACAGGGGGGACAATGAGCAGTTCTTC. Its protein product is CASSLNRGDNEQFF.

The chain couples TRBV28 to TRBJ1-1; possibly TRBD1 for D (6 bases). V was clipped by 5 bases and J by 12 bases, with 22 bases between them. Per the germline V gene, CDR1 is MDHEN and CDR2 is SYDVKM. This CDR3 is 14 amino acids long. For the CDR3, the DNA is TGTGCCAGCAGTGGCACTGTTACAGGGTGTTCTACTTTCTTT. Its protein product is CASSGTVTGCSTFF.

V gene TRBV15 combines with J gene TRBJ2-7; unclear D gene. V dropped 1 base and J dropped 0 bases, with 10 bases sitting between them. The CDR3 is 15 residues long. From germline, CDR1 is LNHNV and CDR2 YYDKDF (reference sequence). CDR3 sequence reads: CATSRGGFFSYEQYF. In DNA, the CDR3 is TGTGCCACCAGCAGAGGAGGCTTCTTCTCCTACGAGCAGTACTTC.

The gene calls are TRBV5-6 and TRBJ1-1, with TRBD1 identical over 7 bases. J lost 4 bases, V lost 3 bases, and 9 bases had no gene match. This CDR3 is built from 15 residues. Germline CDR1 is SGHDT and CDR2 is YYEEEE. This CDR3 is CASSWGQSFGTEAFF. The CDR3 coding sequence is TGTGCCAGCAGCTGGGGACAGTCGTTCGGCACTGAAGCTTTCTTT.

In nucleotides, the CDR3 is TGTGCCAGCTCACGGGAGCCGGGCACAGATACGCAGTATTTT. The encoded protein is CASSREPGTDTQYF. The chain joins TRBV27 to TRBJ2-3, with TRBD2 as a possible D gene (6 bases). This CDR3 is built from 14 residues. Trimming took off 8 bases at V and 1 base at J, with 13 bases between the two ends. From germline, CDR1 is MNHEY and CDR2 SMNVEV (reference sequence).

This chain connects TRBV7-8 to TRBJ1-1; D is undetermined. Germline loops: CDR1 SGHVS, CDR2 FQNEAQ. This CDR3 comprises 14 residues. Trimming removed 1 base from V and 2 bases from J, with 8 bases in between. CDR3 nucleotide sequence: TGTGCCAGCAGCTTAGTCACACATAACACTGAAGCTTTCTTT. This gives the protein CASSLVTHNTEAFF.

J is TRBJ1-6 and V is TRBV19; 8 nucleotides line up with TRBD1. Germline V gene lookup returns CDR1 LNHDA and CDR2 SQIVND (reference sequence). With 7 bases clipped from V and 10 bases from J, the junction kept 3 bases outside the gene matches. The CDR3 runs 12 residues. Here the CDR3 reads CASNTGGSPLHF. CDR3 in DNA: TGTGCCAGTAACACAGGGGGGTCACCCCTCCACTTT.

J is TRBJ2-7 and V is TRBV27; D may be TRBD2 (6 bases). CDR1 and CDR2 from the germline V gene are MNHEY and SMNVEV (reference sequence). Trimming took 2 bases from V and 3 from J, leaving 11 bases between them. The CDR3 extends over 14 amino acids. The chain's CDR3 is CASSLTVEGYEQYF. In DNA, the CDR3 is TGTGCCAGCAGTTTAACGGTGGAGGGCTACGAGCAGTACTTC.

The chain has TRBV5-1 and TRBJ2-7; 7 bases agree with TRBD2. This CDR3 is 13 amino acids long. V was clipped by 2 bases and J by 7 bases; unmatched bases: 6. Germline assignment: CDR1 SGHRS and CDR2 YFSETQ. CDR3 loop: CASSFRTSREQYF. The CDR3 DNA sequence: TGCGCCAGCAGCTTTCGGACTAGTCGGGAGCAGTACTTC.

This chain uses TRBV4-3 with TRBJ1-5, with TRBD1 matching over 7 bases. Germline V gene data show CDR1 as LGHNA and CDR2 as YSLEER. The CDR3 extends over 13 amino acids. V gave up 2 bases and J gave up 6 bases; unmatched junction bases: 1. The CDR3 nucleotides are TGCGCCAGCAGCCAAAGACAGGGTCAGCCCCAGCATTTT. The encoded protein is CASSQRQGQPQHF.

The J gene is TRBJ1-1, the V gene TRBV7-2; 9 nucleotides line up with TRBD1. Germline V gene lookup returns CDR1 SGHTA and CDR2 FQGNSA. There are 15 residues in the CDR3. V lost 7 bases to trimming and J lost 1 base; unmatched junction nucleotides: 7. The CDR3 DNA is TGTGCCAGCACCACACAGGGGGCAGCGAACACTGAAGCTTTCTTT. Protein sequence: CASTTQGAANTEAFF.

V usage is TRBV29-1 and J usage is TRBJ2-1; no clear D. This CDR3 is built from 14 residues. In germline, CDR1 is SQVTM, CDR2 ANQGSEA. V lost 1 base and J 4 bases, leaving 11 bases between the germline ends. CDR3 DNA sequence: TGCAGCGTTGAAGCTCCGAGAGAGTACAATGAGCAGTTCTTC. It codes for CSVEAPREYNEQFF.

The rearrangement joins TRBV27 to TRBJ2-3; 15 nucleotides line up with TRBD2. Trimming cost V 5 bases and J 10 bases; bases outside gene matches: 10. The CDR3 spans 16 residues. Looked up from germline, CDR1 is MNHEY and CDR2 is SMNVEV (reference sequence). CDR3 nucleotide sequence: TGTGCCAGCAGTACGGGACTAGCGGGAGGCGCCGTCCCGCAGTATTTT. Translated: CASSTGLAGGAVPQYF.

The chain is built from TRBV9 and TRBJ1-6, with D uncertain. Between the trimmed V and J ends, which lost 0 bases and 7 bases, there was a span of 8 bases. In germline, CDR1 is SGDLS, CDR2 YYNGEE. This CDR3 has 14 amino acids. CDR3 coding DNA: TGTGCCAGCAGCGTAGGGGGAGCGAATTCACCCCTCCACTTT. It encodes CASSVGGANSPLHF.

This chain uses TRBV5-1 with TRBJ2-2; D is ambiguous. Trimming removed 7 bases at V and 4 bases at J, with 17 bases between. The CDR3 is made up of 15 amino acids. Germline lookup yields CDR1 SGHRS and CDR2 YFSETQ. The CDR3 is CASAVGQRSTGELFF. The CDR3 nucleotides are TGCGCCAGCGCGGTGGGTCAGAGGAGCACCGGGGAGCTGTTTTTT.

The rearrangement links TRBV18 to TRBJ1-1; D remains ambiguous. Germline-derived CDR1 and CDR2 are KGHSH and LQKENI. Trimming pared 3 bases from V and 1 base from J, leaving 9 bases between. This CDR3 comprises 14 residues. In DNA, the CDR3 is TGTGCCAGCTCACCGGGCAACAAGAACACTGAAGCTTTCTTT. It specifies CASSPGNKNTEAFF.

The chain is built from TRBV4-2 and TRBJ1-3; TRBD1 agrees at 7 bases. CDR1 is LGHNA and CDR2 is YNFKEQ in the germline V gene. This CDR3 contains 15 residues. Unmatched junction bases numbered 7, after V lost 5 bases and J lost 3 bases. CDR3 protein: CASSDTGDVGNTIYF. The CDR3 nucleotides are TGTGCCAGCAGCGATACAGGGGATGTTGGAAACACCATATATTTT.

J is TRBJ1-4 and V is TRBV30, with D uncertain. The V gene's germline CDR1 is GTSNPN and CDR2 SVGIG (reference sequence). CDR3 length: 15 residues. Trimming took off 4 bases at V and 1 base at J, with 13 bases between the two ends. CDR3 DNA: TGTGCCTGGAAGGAGTGGCGGGGAACTAATGAAAAACTGTTTTTT. Its translation: CAWKEWRGTNEKLFF. Drawing the rest from reference TRBV30 and TRBJ1-4, the complete variable domain is SQTIHQWPATLVQPVGSPLSLECTVEGTSNPNLYWYRQAAGRGLQLLFYSVGIGQISSEVPQNLSASRPQDRQFILSSKKLLLSDSGFYLCAWKEWRGTNEKLFFGSGTQLSVL.